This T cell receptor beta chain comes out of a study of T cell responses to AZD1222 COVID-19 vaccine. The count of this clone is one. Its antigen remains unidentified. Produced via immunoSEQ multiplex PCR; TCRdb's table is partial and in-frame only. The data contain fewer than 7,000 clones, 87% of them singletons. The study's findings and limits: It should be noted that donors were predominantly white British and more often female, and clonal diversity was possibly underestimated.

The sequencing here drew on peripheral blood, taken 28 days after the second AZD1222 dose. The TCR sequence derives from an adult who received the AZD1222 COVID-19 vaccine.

The CDR3 protein is CASSYRRGEQYV. CDR3 coding DNA: TGTGCCAGCAGCTATAGACGGGGAGAGCAGTACGTC. This chain connects TRBV5-6 to TRBJ2-7, with a weak D call TRBD2 (5 bases). The CDR3 has 12 residues. V was cut by 3 bases and J by 7 bases, with 11 bases left in between. Germline V lookup: CDR1 SGHDT, CDR2 YYEEEE.